What follows is one T cell receptor (beta chain) and its context. The authors sequenced TCR beta from blood CD8+ and CD4+ T cells. It was negative isolation that provided the CD8+ and CD4+ T cells, whereas TEMRA cells were enriched by FACS. The data derive from a study of CD8 T cells in Susac syndrome. RNA, at about 0.5 to 1 ug, was reverse transcribed with random hexamers. Amplification of the TCR beta CDR3 was carried out by immunoSEQ multiplex PCR, which spanned a total of 54 Vbeta and 13 Jbeta segments. TCRdb processed the immunoSEQ multiplex PCR reads anew with MiXCR; each CDR3 protein has one entry. The sample yields just over 150,000 distinct CDR3 sequences, around 95% seen once. This CDR3 region has 14 residues. The germline V and J ends were trimmed by 3 bases and 3 bases, with 13 bases remaining between them. Germline V CDR1 and CDR2: SGHRS, YFSETQ.

This sequence joins TRBV5-1 and TRBJ2-7; D remains ambiguous. This clonotype originated in a human donor with multiple sclerosis. The sequencing sample was made of CD8+ T cells from PBMCs. In DNA form, the CDR3 reads TGCGCCAGCAGCTACCGCGGCTTGCTCTACGAGCAGTACTTC. It specifies CASSYRGLLYEQYF.